This T cell receptor (beta chain) came from a study of T cell changes during pregnancy in multiple sclerosis. This table comes from immunoSEQ multiplex PCR, and its TCRdb copy is limited to in-frame clones, with some not included. Here the sample spans around 73,000 clones, 80% to 95% being singletons. Germline values: CDR1 MNHEY, CDR2 SVGAGI. The V end was cut by 2 bases, the J end by 5 bases, with 9 bases between. The CDR3 sequence is 13 residues long. The receptor comes from a female donor in good health, enrolled as a control in a pregnancy study. This specimen was peripheral blood, taken in the third trimester of pregnancy. The gene calls are TRBV6-5 and TRBJ1-1; perhaps TRBD1 as D (5 bases). CDR3 protein: CASSYRGNTEAFF. In nucleotides, the CDR3 is TGTGCCAGCAGTTACCGGGGGAATACTGAAGCTTTCTTT.